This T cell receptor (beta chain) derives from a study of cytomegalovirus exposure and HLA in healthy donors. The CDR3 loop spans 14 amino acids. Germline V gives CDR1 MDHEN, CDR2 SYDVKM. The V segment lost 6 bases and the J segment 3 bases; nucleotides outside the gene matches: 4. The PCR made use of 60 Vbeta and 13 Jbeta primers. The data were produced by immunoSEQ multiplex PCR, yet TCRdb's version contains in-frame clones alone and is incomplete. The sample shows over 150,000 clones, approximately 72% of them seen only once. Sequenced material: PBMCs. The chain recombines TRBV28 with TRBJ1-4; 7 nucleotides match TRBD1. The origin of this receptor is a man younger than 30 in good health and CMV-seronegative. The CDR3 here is CASRPGQPNEKLFF. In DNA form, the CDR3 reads TGTGCCAGCAGGCCGGGACAGCCTAATGAAAAACTGTTTTTT.